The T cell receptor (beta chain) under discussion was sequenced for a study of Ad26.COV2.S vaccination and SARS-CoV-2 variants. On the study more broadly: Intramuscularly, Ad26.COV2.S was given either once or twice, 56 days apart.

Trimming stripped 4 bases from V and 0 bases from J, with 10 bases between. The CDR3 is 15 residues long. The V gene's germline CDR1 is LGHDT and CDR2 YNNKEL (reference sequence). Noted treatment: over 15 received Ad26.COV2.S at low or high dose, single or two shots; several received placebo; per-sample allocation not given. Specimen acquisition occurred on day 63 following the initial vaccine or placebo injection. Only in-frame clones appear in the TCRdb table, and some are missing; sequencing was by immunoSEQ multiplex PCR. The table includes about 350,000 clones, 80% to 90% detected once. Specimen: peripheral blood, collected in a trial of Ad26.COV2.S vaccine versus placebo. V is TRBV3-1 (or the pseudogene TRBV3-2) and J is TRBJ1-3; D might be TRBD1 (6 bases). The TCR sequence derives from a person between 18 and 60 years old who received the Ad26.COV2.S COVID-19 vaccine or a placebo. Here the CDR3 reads CASSPGGASGNTIYF. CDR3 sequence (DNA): TGTGCCAGCAGCCCCGGGGGGGCCTCTGGAAACACCATATATTTT.